This T cell receptor (beta chain) was found in a study of STAT5B mutations in CD4+ large granular lymphocyte leukemia. General study points: CD4-sorted patient repertoires seemed more clonal than healthy CD4+ repertoires. Approximately 25% of private leukemic clonotypes occurred rarely in other patients' non-leukemic repertoires.

Original analysis: Clonotypes above 5% were considered putative leukemic clones, totaling a few dozen. Lowest detectable productive clonotype frequency was 2.59 x 10-5. The assay was immunoSEQ multiplex PCR, and TCRdb's table has in-frame clones only and misses some. V and J calls and clone size are copied from that table; D and trimming were computed from the DNA. The sample carries a few thousand clones, around 79% recorded once. The germline V gene has CDR1 LNHDA and CDR2 SQIVND (reference sequence). This CDR3 spans 12 amino acids. V lost 4 bases, J lost 4 bases, and 7 bases lay in between. With regard to this clone: What it recognizes is unknown.

This clonotype was obtained from a man aged 55-75 years with CD4+ T-cell large granular lymphocyte leukemia. Material: PBMCs. The J gene is TRBJ1-1, the V gene TRBV19, with no clear D. This chain's CDR3 is CASSTFPTEAFF. The DNA of the CDR3 is TGTGCCAGTAGTACCTTTCCCACTGAAGCTTTCTTT.